This T cell receptor beta chain was profiled in a study of blood T cell repertoires in COVID-19. The data were produced by immunoSEQ multiplex PCR, yet TCRdb's version contains in-frame clones alone and is incomplete. Among around 200,000 clones, around 80% were seen once, and the ten largest hold 2.8%. CDR1 and CDR2 from the germline V gene are LGHDT and YNNKEL (reference sequence). The CDR3 contains 17 residues. V trimming: 3 bases; J trimming: 4 bases; junction bases outside the gene matches: 13. This receptor was taken from a woman aged 80 or older with active or convalescent COVID-19. This chain links TRBV3-1 (or the pseudogene TRBV3-2) with TRBJ2-3; TRBD1 agrees at 7 bases. The sequenced sample was peripheral blood. CDR3 DNA: TGTGCCAGCAGCCATGAAGGACAGGTGGTCGGTTCAGATACGCAGTATTTT. It specifies CASSHEGQVVGSDTQYF.